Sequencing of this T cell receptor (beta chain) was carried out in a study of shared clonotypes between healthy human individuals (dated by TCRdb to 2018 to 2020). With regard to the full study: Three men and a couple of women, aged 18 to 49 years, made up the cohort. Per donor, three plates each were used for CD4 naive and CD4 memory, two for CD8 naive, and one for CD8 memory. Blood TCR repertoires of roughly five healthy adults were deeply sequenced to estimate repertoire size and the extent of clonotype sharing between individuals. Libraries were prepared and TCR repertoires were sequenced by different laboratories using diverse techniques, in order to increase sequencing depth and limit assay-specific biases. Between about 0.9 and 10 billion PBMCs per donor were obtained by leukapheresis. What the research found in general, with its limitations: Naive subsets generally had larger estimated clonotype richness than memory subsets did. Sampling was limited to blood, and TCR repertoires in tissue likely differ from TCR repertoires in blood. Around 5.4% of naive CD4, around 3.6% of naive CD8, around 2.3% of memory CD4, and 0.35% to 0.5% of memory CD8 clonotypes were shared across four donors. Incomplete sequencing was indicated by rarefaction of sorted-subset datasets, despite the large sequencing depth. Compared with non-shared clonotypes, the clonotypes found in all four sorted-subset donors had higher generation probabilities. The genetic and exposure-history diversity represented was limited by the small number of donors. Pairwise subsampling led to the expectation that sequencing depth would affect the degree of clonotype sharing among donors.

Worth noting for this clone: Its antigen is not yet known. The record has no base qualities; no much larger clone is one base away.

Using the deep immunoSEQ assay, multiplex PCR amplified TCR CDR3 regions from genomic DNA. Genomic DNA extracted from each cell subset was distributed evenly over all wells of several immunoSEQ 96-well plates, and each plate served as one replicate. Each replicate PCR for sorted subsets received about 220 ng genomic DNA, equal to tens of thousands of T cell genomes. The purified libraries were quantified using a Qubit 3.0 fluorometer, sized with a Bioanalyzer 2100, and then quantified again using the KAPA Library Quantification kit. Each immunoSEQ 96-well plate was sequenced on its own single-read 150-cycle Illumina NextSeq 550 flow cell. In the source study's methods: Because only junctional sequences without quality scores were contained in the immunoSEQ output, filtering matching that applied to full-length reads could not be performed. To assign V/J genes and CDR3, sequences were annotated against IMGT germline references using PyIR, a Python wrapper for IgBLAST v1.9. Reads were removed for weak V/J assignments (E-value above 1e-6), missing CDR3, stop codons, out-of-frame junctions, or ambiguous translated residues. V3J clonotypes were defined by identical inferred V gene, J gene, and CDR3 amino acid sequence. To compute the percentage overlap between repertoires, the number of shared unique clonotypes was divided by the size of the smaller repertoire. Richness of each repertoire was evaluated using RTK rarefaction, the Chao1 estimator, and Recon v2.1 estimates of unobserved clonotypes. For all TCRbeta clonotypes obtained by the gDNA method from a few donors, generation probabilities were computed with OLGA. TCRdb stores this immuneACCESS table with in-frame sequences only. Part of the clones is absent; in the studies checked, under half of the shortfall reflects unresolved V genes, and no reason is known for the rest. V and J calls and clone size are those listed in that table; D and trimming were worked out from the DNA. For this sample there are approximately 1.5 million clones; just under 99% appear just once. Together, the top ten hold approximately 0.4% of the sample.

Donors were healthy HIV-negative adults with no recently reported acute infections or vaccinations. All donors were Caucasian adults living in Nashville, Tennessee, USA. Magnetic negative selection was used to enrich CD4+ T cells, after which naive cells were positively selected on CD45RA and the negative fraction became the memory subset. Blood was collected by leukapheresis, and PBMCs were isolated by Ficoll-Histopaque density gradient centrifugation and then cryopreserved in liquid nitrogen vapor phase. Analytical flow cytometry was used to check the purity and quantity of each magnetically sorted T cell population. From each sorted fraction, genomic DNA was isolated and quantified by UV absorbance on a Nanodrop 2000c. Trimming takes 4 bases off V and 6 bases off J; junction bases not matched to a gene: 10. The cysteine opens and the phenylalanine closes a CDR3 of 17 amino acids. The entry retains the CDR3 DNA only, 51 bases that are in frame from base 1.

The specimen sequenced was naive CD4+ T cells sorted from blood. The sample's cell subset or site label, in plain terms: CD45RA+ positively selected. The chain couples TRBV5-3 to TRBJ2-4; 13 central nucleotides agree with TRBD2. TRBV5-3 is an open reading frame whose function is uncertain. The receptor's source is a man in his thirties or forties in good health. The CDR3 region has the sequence CARSPGLAGLGGNIQYF. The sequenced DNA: TGTGCCAGAAGCCCGGGACTAGCGGGGCTTGGGGGAAACATTCAGTACTTC.